This TCR beta chain appears in the sequencing data of a study of identical twins. Study-wide points: The more abundant beta clonotypes in cord blood had fewer insertions, and memory repertoires did not show this. Instead of following the same donors, the conclusions were based on cross-sectional statistical analysis.

The sample holds many counts of this clonotype. Its target is unknown. Trimming took off 4 bases at V and 0 bases at J, with 10 bases between the two ends. The germline V gene encodes CDR1 SGHKS and CDR2 YYEKEE (reference sequence). This CDR3 contains 14 residues. From the 5' RACE reads, TCRdb called clonotypes with MiXCR, one entry per CDR3 protein. Among about 530,000 distinct CDR3 sequences listed, roughly 15% were seen once. These data were likewise used in another study, on yellow fever vaccine responses in identical twins. That publication notes: Twins' vaccine T cell responses reportedly seemed partly convergent and partly personalized.

This receptor was taken from a woman under 30 in good health. The rearrangement uses TRBV5-5 and TRBJ1-1; D is unresolved. The sequenced sample was CD4+ T cells sorted from blood. CDR3 sequence (DNA): TGTGCCAGCAGCCCCCTGGCCGTGAACACTGAAGCTTTCTTT. As protein: CASSPLAVNTEAFF.